A single sample gave rise to the 22 T cell receptor beta chains below, sequenced in a study of blood T cell repertoires in COVID-19. This table comes from immunoSEQ multiplex PCR, and its TCRdb copy is limited to in-frame clones, with some not included. The sample contains about 250,000 clones, 65% to 85% of which appear only once. Sequencing was performed on peripheral blood. These receptors were obtained from a man aged 40-49 years with active or convalescent COVID-19.

The genes are TRBV4-1 and TRBJ2-2, with a weak D call TRBD2 (6 bases). The CDR3 spans 15 residues. Trimming removed 0 bases from V and 7 bases from J, with 12 bases in between. Germline V gene data show CDR1 as MGHRA and CDR2 as YSYEKL. This chain's CDR3 is CASSQEGRGSGELFF. The CDR3 DNA follows: TGCGCCAGCAGCCAAGAGGGTCGGGGGAGCGGGGAGCTGTTTTTT.

V gene TRBV12-3 or TRBV12-4 combines with J gene TRBJ1-1, with D possibly matching TRBD1 (6 bases). There are 13 residues in the CDR3. Trimming cost V 7 bases and J 6 bases, with 15 bases left between them. The CDR3 coding sequence is TGTGCCAGCACTTCCCAACAGGGATCTGAAGCTTTCTTT. This codes for CASTSQQGSEAFF.

The V call is TRBV12-3 or TRBV12-4, the J call TRBJ1-1; possible D gene TRBD1, 5 bases. This CDR3 contains 11 residues. V dropped 5 bases and J dropped 7 bases, with 8 bases sitting between them. CDR3 loop: CASSRQYEAFF. The CDR3 DNA follows: TGTGCCAGCAGTCGACAGTATGAAGCTTTCTTT.

The chain recombines TRBV20-1 with TRBJ1-5; 7 bases line up with TRBD1. The CDR3 covers 16 residues. The germline gives CDR1 DFQATT, CDR2 SNEGSKA (reference sequence). V shed 3 bases and J 0 bases; nucleotides not matched to a gene: 8. The DNA of the CDR3 is TGCAGTGCTAGTGCGGGACAGCAATATAGCAATCAGCCCCAGCATTTT. Amino acid sequence: CSASAGQQYSNQPQHF.

For the CDR3, the DNA is TGTGCCAGTAGTATAGGGTTTGCAGGGTCCCACACAGATACGCAGTATTTT. Its translation: CASSIGFAGSHTDTQYF. This rearrangement joins TRBV19 to TRBJ2-3, with D maybe TRBD1 (5 bases). The CDR3 extends over 17 amino acids. The germline V and J ends were trimmed by 1 base and 2 bases, with 16 bases remaining between them. CDR1 LNHDA and CDR2 SQIVND come from the germline V gene (reference sequence).

V gene TRBV28 combines with J gene TRBJ1-6; tentatively, D is TRBD1 (6 bases). The V and J ends lost 8 bases and 0 bases respectively, with 14 bases between them. The CDR3 runs to 16 residues. Germline CDR1 reads MDHEN; CDR2 reads SYDVKM. In DNA form, the CDR3 reads TGTGCCAGCCGAGGGGGGGAGAGCTCCTATAATTCACCCCTCCACTTT. This sequence encodes CASRGGESSYNSPLHF.

This clone was recorded a few times. The chain carries TRBV30 and TRBJ1-5; no firm D call. V was shortened by 2 bases and J by 0 bases, with 5 bases between the two germline ends. This CDR3 is built from 13 residues. Looked up from germline, CDR1 is GTSNPN and CDR2 is SVGIG (reference sequence). The CDR3 region has the DNA TGTGCCTGGAGTCAATCTAGCAATCAGCCCCAGCATTTT. It specifies CAWSQSSNQPQHF.

This sequence joins TRBV5-1 and TRBJ2-1; a weak D match, TRBD2 (6 bases). From germline, CDR1 is SGHRS and CDR2 YFSETQ. The CDR3 has 14 amino acids. V was trimmed by 0 bases and J by 8 bases, leaving 12 bases between them. The CDR3 sequence: CASSLAEGIHEQFF. CDR3 nucleotide sequence: TGCGCCAGCAGCTTGGCGGAGGGAATCCATGAGCAGTTCTTC.

The chain couples TRBV5-1 to TRBJ2-7, with 13 bases matching TRBD2. This CDR3 contains 17 residues. V lost 4 bases to trimming and J lost 5 bases; unmatched junction nucleotides: 12. From germline, CDR1 is SGHRS and CDR2 YFSETQ. CDR3 in amino acids: CASSGRGLAGILDEQYF. The CDR3 nucleotides read TGCGCCAGCAGCGGCAGGGGACTAGCGGGGATTCTTGACGAGCAGTACTTC.

This clone was seen only a few times. This sequence joins TRBV3-1 (or the pseudogene TRBV3-2) and TRBJ2-2; 7 bases match TRBD2. The CDR3 sequence is 13 residues long. The junction had 2 bases not matched to a gene; V was cut back by 4 bases and J by 6 bases. Germline values: CDR1 LGHDT, CDR2 YNNKEL (reference sequence). CDR3 nucleotide sequence: TGTGCCAGCAGCCGTGGGGGGGCCGGGGAGCTGTTTTTT. Protein product: CASSRGGAGELFF.

The rearrangement uses TRBV7-2 and TRBJ2-7; D is perhaps TRBD1 (6 bases). There are 14 residues in the CDR3. Looked up from germline, CDR1 is SGHTA and CDR2 is FQGNSA. The germline V and J ends were trimmed by 5 bases and 0 bases, with 11 bases remaining between them. The CDR3 DNA sequence: TGTGCCAGCAGCCCATCGGGACACTCCTACGAGCAGTACTTC. The encoded protein is CASSPSGHSYEQYF.

The V gene is TRBV2, the J gene TRBJ1-1, with D tentatively TRBD1 (5 bases). Germline values: CDR1 SNHLY, CDR2 FYNNEI. The length of the CDR3 is 13 residues. V lost 8 bases and J 3 bases, leaving 13 bases between the germline ends. CDR3: CASEPGGDTEAFF. CDR3 nucleotides: TGTGCCAGCGAGCCGGGAGGGGACACTGAAGCTTTCTTT.

The chain employs TRBV30 and TRBJ1-2; the match to TRBD1 covers 7 bases. Germline CDR1 is GTSNPN and CDR2 is SVGIG (reference sequence). V dropped 4 bases and J dropped 0; count of bases not matched to a gene: 5. The CDR3 has 14 residues. CDR3 amino acids: CAWTSQGTNYGYTF. DNA of the CDR3: TGTGCCTGGACGTCACAGGGGACTAACTATGGCTACACCTTC.

This rearrangement joins TRBV3-1 (or the pseudogene TRBV3-2) to TRBJ1-3, with 8 bases that match TRBD1. J gave up 3 bases and V 3 bases, and 4 bases lay outside the gene matches. CDR1 and CDR2 (germline): LGHDT, YNNKEL (reference sequence). The CDR3 is 15 amino acids. The CDR3 DNA sequence: TGTGCCAGCAGCCAGGCGACAGGGGTTGGAAACACCATATATTTT. Amino acid sequence: CASSQATGVGNTIYF.

The chain recombines TRBV7-8 with TRBJ2-7; TRBD2 might be the D (5 bases). The CDR3 is 14 amino acids. Germline CDR1 SGHVS, CDR2 FQNEAQ. The V and J ends lost 3 bases and 4 bases respectively, with 13 bases between them. CDR3 DNA sequence: TGTGCCAGCAGCTTCGAACTAGATTCGTACGAGCAGTACTTC. Protein: CASSFELDSYEQYF.

The chain has TRBV30 and TRBJ1-5; D ambiguous. The CDR3 runs to 13 residues. The germline V gene has CDR1 GTSNPN and CDR2 SVGIG (reference sequence). V lost 0 bases to trimming and J lost 4 bases, with 7 bases between them. The CDR3 here is CAWSVFENQPQHF. The CDR3 DNA follows: TGTGCCTGGAGTGTATTCGAGAATCAGCCCCAGCATTTT.

The V gene is TRBV18, the J gene TRBJ1-1; the match to TRBD1 covers 11 bases. Germline-derived CDR1 and CDR2 are KGHSH and LQKENI. Unmatched junction bases numbered 11, after V lost 0 bases and J lost 5 bases. The CDR3 loop spans 18 amino acids. The CDR3 DNA follows: TGTGCCAGCTCACCACCGATGAGCGGGGGACAGGGGGGGACTGAAGCTTTCTTT. It codes for CASSPPMSGGQGGTEAFF. The full variable domain, completed using reference TRBV18 and TRBJ1-1, is NAGVMQNPRHLVRRRGQEARLRCSPMKGHSHVYWYRQLPEEGLKFMVYLQKENIIDESGMPKERFSAEFPKEGPSILRIQQVVRGDSAAYFCASSPPMSGGQGGTEAFFGQGTRLTVV.

The chain joins TRBV30 to TRBJ1-5; D gene unclear. The CDR3 runs 13 residues. Germline V gene lookup returns CDR1 GTSNPN and CDR2 SVGIG (reference sequence). V gave up 3 bases and J gave up 5 bases, with 11 bases separating them. The CDR3 loop reads CAWSPAGHQPQHF. In DNA form, the CDR3 reads TGTGCCTGGAGCCCGGCGGGTCATCAGCCCCAGCATTTT.

This clone was seen more than once but under ten times. The chain links TRBV4-1 to TRBJ1-1; 7 bases are a match to TRBD1. The germline V gene encodes CDR1 MGHRA and CDR2 YSYEKL. V lost 4 bases and J lost 5; bases outside the gene matches: 7. The CDR3 consists of 14 residues. CDR3 DNA sequence: TGCGCCAGCAGCCGAACAGGGGATGGGACTGAAGCTTTCTTT. Amino acids: CASSRTGDGTEAFF.

The chain joins TRBV5-1 to TRBJ2-3; TRBD1 aligns across 9 bases. The germline CDR1 and CDR2 sequences are SGHRS and YFSETQ. After removal of 4 bases from V and 2 bases from J, the junction contained 8 bases not matched to a gene. CDR3 size: 16 residues. The CDR3 region is CASSGDGTGFTDTQYF. The CDR3 DNA is TGCGCCAGCAGCGGAGACGGGACAGGGTTCACAGATACGCAGTATTTT.

The rearrangement joins TRBV6-4 to TRBJ1-1; D is possibly TRBD1 (6 bases). CDR3 size: 13 residues. CDR1 is MRHNA and CDR2 is SNTAGT in the germline V gene. V was trimmed by 5 bases and J by 1 base, leaving 8 bases between them. This chain's CDR3 is CASSQGTNTEAFF. The CDR3 DNA reads TGTGCCAGCAGTCAGGGGACGAACACTGAAGCTTTCTTT.

The V and J genes are TRBV11-2 and TRBJ2-7, with 10 bases that match TRBD2. This CDR3 is built from 14 residues. The germline CDR1 and CDR2 sequences are SGHAT and FQNNGV. V was clipped by 5 bases and J by 6 bases; unmatched bases: 7. CDR3: CASSPSGLAFEQYF. The CDR3 DNA follows: TGTGCCAGCAGCCCATCGGGACTAGCGTTCGAGCAGTACTTC.